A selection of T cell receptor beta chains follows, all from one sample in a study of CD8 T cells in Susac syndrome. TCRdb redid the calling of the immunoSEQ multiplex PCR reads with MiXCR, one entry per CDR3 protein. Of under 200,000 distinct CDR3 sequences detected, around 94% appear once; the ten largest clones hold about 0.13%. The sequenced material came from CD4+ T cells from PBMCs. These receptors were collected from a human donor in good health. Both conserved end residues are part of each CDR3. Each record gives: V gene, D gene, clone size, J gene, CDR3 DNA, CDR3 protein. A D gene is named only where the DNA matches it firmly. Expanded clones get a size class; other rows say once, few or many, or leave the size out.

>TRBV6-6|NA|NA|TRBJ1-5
TGTGCCAGCAGCGCAGGGGTCAATCAGCCCCAGCATTTT
CASSAGVNQPQHF
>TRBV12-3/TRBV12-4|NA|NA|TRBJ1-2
TGTGCCAGCAGTTTGGGCTATGGCTACACCTTC
CASSLGYGYTF
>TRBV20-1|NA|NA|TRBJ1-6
TGCAGTGCCCGGGGACAACTCTATAATTCACCCCTCCACTTT
CSARGQLYNSPLHF
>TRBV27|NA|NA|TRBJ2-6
TGTGCCAGCAGTTACCGGGCTGGGGCCAACGTCCTGACTTTC
CASSYRAGANVLTF
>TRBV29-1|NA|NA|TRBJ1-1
TGCAGCGGGTCGGTGGGGGAGGGCACTGAAGCTTTCTTT
CSGSVGEGTEAFF
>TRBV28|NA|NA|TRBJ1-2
TGTGCCAGCAGTTTAGTAGCCGACGGGGGCGGGGACTATGGCTACACCTTC
CASSLVADGGGDYGYTF
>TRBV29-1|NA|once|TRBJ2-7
TGCAGCGTTGAAGAAAGGAGGGGAGGTGAGCAGTACTTC
CSVEERRGGEQYF
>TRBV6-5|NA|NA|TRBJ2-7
TGTGCCAGCAGTTACCTCGAGCAGTACTTC
CASSYLEQYF
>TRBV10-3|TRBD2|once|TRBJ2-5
TGTGCCGTCGCTAGCGGGGGACCTCAAGAGACCCAGTACTTC
CAVASGGPQETQYF
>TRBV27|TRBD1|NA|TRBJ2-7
TGTGCCAGCAGCAAAGCCGGGACAGACTACGAGCAGTACTTC
CASSKAGTDYEQYF
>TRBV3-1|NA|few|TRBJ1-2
TGTGCCAGCAGCCAAGATCGCGGGTATGGCTACACCTTC
CASSQDRGYGYTF
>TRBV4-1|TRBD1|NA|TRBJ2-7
TGCGCCAGCAGCCTATGGACAGGGTCCGACGAGCAGTACTTC
CASSLWTGSDEQYF
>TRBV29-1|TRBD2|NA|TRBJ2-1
TGCAGCGCCACCAGGGAGGGCTACAATGAGCAGTTCTTC
CSATREGYNEQFF
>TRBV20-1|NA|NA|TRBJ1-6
TGCAGTGCTAGAGATATACAGGATTCACCCCTCCACTTT
CSARDIQDSPLHF
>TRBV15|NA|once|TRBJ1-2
TGTGCCACCAGCAGAGCTCCGGCAGGGGACTATGGCTACACCTTC
CATSRAPAGDYGYTF
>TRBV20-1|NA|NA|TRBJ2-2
TGCAGTGCGGGGCCATCCACGGGCAGGACCGGGGAGCTGTTTTTT
CSAGPSTGRTGELFF
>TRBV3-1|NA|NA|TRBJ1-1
TGTGCCAGCAGCAGGGGTCAGGGGACTGAAGCTTTCTTT
CASSRGQGTEAFF
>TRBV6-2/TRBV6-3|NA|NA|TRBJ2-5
TGTGCCAGCAGTTACCCGCCAGGACGACAAGAGACCCAGTACTTC
CASSYPPGRQETQYF
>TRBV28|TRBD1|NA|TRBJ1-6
TGTGCCAGCAGGACCGGACAGGGGACGAATTCACCCCTCCACTTT
CASRTGQGTNSPLHF
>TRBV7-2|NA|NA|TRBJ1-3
TGTGCCAGCAGCACCTTCCCCAGGGGTCGCTCTGGAAACACCATATATTTT
CASSTFPRGRSGNTIYF
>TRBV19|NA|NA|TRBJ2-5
TGTGCCAGTAGCCAGGCTCAAGAGACCCAGTACTTC
CASSQAQETQYF
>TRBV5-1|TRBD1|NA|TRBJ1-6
TGCGCCAGCAGCGCGACAGGGGAATCACCCCTCCACTTT
CASSATGESPLHF
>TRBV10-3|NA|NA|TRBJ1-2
TGTGCCATCAGTACCCGGGAGGGGACTAACTATGGCTACACCTTC
CAISTREGTNYGYTF
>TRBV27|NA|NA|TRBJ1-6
TGTGCCAGCAGTCCGAACAGTCTCTATAATTCACCCCTCCACTTT
CASSPNSLYNSPLHF
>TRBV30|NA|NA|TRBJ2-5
TGTGCCTATACACGGGGGTACCAAGAGACCCAGTACTTC
CAYTRGYQETQYF
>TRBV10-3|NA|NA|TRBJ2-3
TGTGCCATCAGTGAGTCGGGAATAGATACGCAGTATTTT
CAISESGIDTQYF
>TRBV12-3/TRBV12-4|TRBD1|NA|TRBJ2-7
TGTGCCAGCAGACGACAGGGATCCTACGAGCAGTACTTC
CASRRQGSYEQYF
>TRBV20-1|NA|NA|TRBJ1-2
TGCAGTGCTAGTCAAGTGAATGGCTACACCTTC
CSASQVNGYTF
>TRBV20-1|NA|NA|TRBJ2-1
TGCAGTGCTAGAGGAGGGAATGAGCAGTTCTTC
CSARGGNEQFF
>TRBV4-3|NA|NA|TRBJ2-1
TGCGCCAGCAGCCAAGATCCGGGCCTTCCGGGCGATGAGCAGTTCTTC
CASSQDPGLPGDEQFF
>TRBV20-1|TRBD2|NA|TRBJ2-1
TGCAGTGCTAGGGATGTGACTAGCGGGAGCCACTACAATGAGCAGTTCTTC
CSARDVTSGSHYNEQFF
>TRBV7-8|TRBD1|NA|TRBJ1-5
TGTGCCAGCAGTCTACAGGGGGCCGAACAGCCCCAGCATTTT
CASSLQGAEQPQHF
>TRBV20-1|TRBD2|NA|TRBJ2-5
TGCAGTGCTAGAGACGGAGCGGGGGTAGGAGAGACCCAGTACTTC
CSARDGAGVGETQYF
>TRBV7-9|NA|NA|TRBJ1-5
TGTGCCAGCAGCTTAGGGACAGTACCTAATCAGCCCCAGCATTTT
CASSLGTVPNQPQHF
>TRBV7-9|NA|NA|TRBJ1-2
TGTGCCAGCACCCTTAGTGGGCGGCGCCTTTATGGCTACACCTTC
CASTLSGRRLYGYTF
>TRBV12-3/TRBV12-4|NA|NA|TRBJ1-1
TGTGCCAGCAGCTCGGGACTCTGGGGAGCTTTCTTT
CASSSGLWGAFF
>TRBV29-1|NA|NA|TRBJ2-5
TGCAGCGTTGTAGACGGGGGGCACCAAGAGACCCAGTACTTC
CSVVDGGHQETQYF
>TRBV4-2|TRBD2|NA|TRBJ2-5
TGTGCCAGCAGCCAAGTCGCGGGGGGCCGTTCGGGGACCCAGTACTTC
CASSQVAGGRSGTQYF
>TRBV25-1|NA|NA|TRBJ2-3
TGTGCCAGCAGTGAACGAGACACAGATACGCAGTATTTT
CASSERDTDTQYF
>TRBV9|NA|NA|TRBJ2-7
TGTGCCAGCAGCGCGGGACTGGAGATCTACGAGCAGTACTTC
CASSAGLEIYEQYF